A single sample is the source of the 12 T cell receptor beta chains below, sequenced in a study of identical twins. TCRdb re-derived calls from the 5' RACE reads in MiXCR, one entry per CDR3 protein. The table has 400,000 to 500,000 distinct CDR3 sequences, 18% seen once. The sample consisted of naive T cells sorted from blood. Receptor source: a man aged 50 to 60 in good health.

The gene calls are TRBV13 and TRBJ2-3; 8 bases fit TRBD1. CDR1 PRHDT and CDR2 FYEKMQ come from the germline V gene (reference sequence). The V and J ends lost 7 bases and 4 bases, in that order; junction bases with no gene match: 4. The CDR3 length is 13 residues. The DNA for the CDR3 is TGTGCCAGCAACGACAGGGGATCAGATACGCAGTATTTT. This gives the protein CASNDRGSDTQYF.

J is TRBJ2-2 and V is TRBV3-1, with 13 bases fitting TRBD2. The germline V gene has CDR1 LGHDT and CDR2 YNNKEL (reference sequence). V shed 4 bases, J shed 6 bases, and the junction held 5 bases outside the gene matches. The CDR3 runs to 16 residues. The CDR3 sequence is CASSPWTSGSSGELFF. The DNA of the CDR3 is TGTGCCAGCAGCCCATGGACTAGCGGGAGTTCCGGGGAGCTGTTTTTT.

This clonotype was observed many times. This sequence joins TRBV20-1 and TRBJ2-7; D perhaps matches TRBD2 (7 bases). The CDR3 spans 16 residues. Germline V gives CDR1 DFQATT, CDR2 SNEGSKA (reference sequence). V was trimmed by 6 bases and J by 0 bases, leaving 21 bases between them. The CDR3 DNA reads as TGCAGTGCCACAAGGAGGGGGGGGTTTTCCTCCTACGAGCAGTACTTC. It is translated as CSATRRGGFSSYEQYF.

This clonotype was observed at least ten times. This chain links TRBV24-1 with TRBJ1-5; D possibly corresponds to TRBD1 (5 bases). The CDR3 has 14 amino acids. V lost 3 bases and J 3 bases, leaving 8 bases between the germline ends. Germline lookup yields CDR1 KGHDR and CDR2 SFDVKD. DNA of the CDR3: TGTGCCACCAGTGATGTAGGGGACAATCAGCCCCAGCATTTT. Residues: CATSDVGDNQPQHF.

This rearrangement joins TRBV28 to TRBJ2-7, with a weak D call TRBD1 (6 bases). Germline CDR1 reads MDHEN; CDR2 reads SYDVKM. Trimming pared 0 bases from V and 5 bases from J, leaving 14 bases between. CDR3 length: 15 residues. CDR3 coding DNA: TGTGCCAGCAGTTTATGGAAAGGGGCAGGGGACGAGCAGTACTTC. This translates into CASSLWKGAGDEQYF.

Only a few counts were recorded for this clonotype. The chain recombines TRBV4-3 with TRBJ1-6; TRBD1 matches at 8 bases. Germline V gene sequence: CDR1 LGHNA, CDR2 YSLEER. This CDR3 contains 15 residues. V lost 1 base and J lost 8; bases outside the gene matches: 4. The CDR3 bases are TGCGCCAGCAGCCAAGTTGACAGGGGTTATTCACCCCTCCACTTT. Its protein is CASSQVDRGYSPLHF.

The rearrangement joins TRBV7-9 to TRBJ2-1; no clear D gene. Trimming cost V 5 bases and J 2 bases, with 13 bases left between them. The CDR3 is made up of 15 amino acids. Germline V CDR1 and CDR2: SEHNR, FQNEAQ (reference sequence). The CDR3 loop is CASSLVIGAYNEQFF. Written as DNA, the CDR3 is TGTGCCAGCAGCCTGGTGATTGGGGCCTACAATGAGCAGTTCTTC.

This clonotype has a handful of counts. The chain uses TRBV4-3 and TRBJ2-3, with TRBD2 matching over 13 bases. The CDR3 extends over 16 amino acids. The germline V gene has CDR1 LGHNA and CDR2 YSLEER. V lost 4 bases and J lost 2; bases outside the gene matches: 3. The CDR3: CASSPTSGGATDTQYF. Here the CDR3 DNA reads TGCGCCAGCAGCCCTACTAGCGGGGGGGCCACAGATACGCAGTATTTT.

The sample holds many counts of this clonotype. The chain couples TRBV4-1 to TRBJ2-7; 7 bases line up with TRBD1. V lost 0 bases and J lost 6; bases outside the gene matches: 17. CDR1 and CDR2 from the germline V gene are MGHRA and YSYEKL. The CDR3 spans 18 residues. CDR3 region: CASSQEKGLQGNGGEQYF. The CDR3 nucleotides read TGCGCCAGCAGCCAAGAGAAAGGGTTACAGGGGAATGGTGGCGAGCAGTACTTC.

This clonotype has at least ten counts. The V call is TRBV12-3 or TRBV12-4, the J call TRBJ1-5; no definite D call. V was clipped by 5 bases and J by 6 bases, with 8 bases between them. The CDR3 is made up of 12 amino acids. The CDR3: CASSLTPQPQHF. Written as DNA, the CDR3 is TGTGCCAGCAGTCTGACACCTCAGCCCCAGCATTTT.

This clonotype was picked up a small number of times. This chain links TRBV7-2 with TRBJ2-3; a possible D gene is TRBD2 (6 bases). CDR3 length: 15 amino acids. Trimming removed 2 bases from V and 2 bases from J, with 11 bases in between. Germline V gene sequence: CDR1 SGHTA, CDR2 FQGNSA. CDR3: CASSLHWTNTDTQYF. The CDR3 region has the DNA TGTGCCAGCAGCTTACACTGGACTAACACAGATACGCAGTATTTT. Combining the CDR3 with reference TRBV7-2 and TRBJ2-3 gives the whole variable domain GAGVSQSPSNKVTEKGKDVELRCDPISGHTALYWYRQSLGQGLEFLIYFQGNSAPDKSGLPSDRFSAERTGGSVSTLTIQRTQQEDSAVYLCASSLHWTNTDTQYFGPGTRLTVL.

V usage is TRBV15 and J usage is TRBJ2-4; 8 bases agree with TRBD2. This CDR3 spans 16 amino acids. The V gene's germline CDR1 is LNHNV and CDR2 YYDKDF (reference sequence). V shed 1 base, J shed 9 bases, and the junction held 11 bases outside the gene matches. The CDR3 spells CATSRGYSGGPVIQYF. The CDR3 DNA is TGTGCCACCAGCAGAGGGTACTCGGGGGGGCCGGTCATTCAGTACTTC.